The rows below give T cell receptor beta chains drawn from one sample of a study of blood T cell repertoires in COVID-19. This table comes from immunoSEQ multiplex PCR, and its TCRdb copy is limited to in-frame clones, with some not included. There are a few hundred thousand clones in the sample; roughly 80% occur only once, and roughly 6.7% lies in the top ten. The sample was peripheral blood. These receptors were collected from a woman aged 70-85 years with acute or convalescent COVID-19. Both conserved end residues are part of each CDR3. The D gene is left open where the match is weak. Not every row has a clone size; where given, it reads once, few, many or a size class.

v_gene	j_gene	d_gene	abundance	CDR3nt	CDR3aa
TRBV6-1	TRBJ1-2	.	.	TGTGCCAGCAGTGAATCGGGGTTATATGGCTACACCTTC	CASSESGLYGYTF
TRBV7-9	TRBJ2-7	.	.	TGTGCCAGCAGCTTGTCCACCTACGAGCAGTACTTC	CASSLSTYEQYF
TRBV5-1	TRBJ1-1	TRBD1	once	TGCGCCAGCAGCTGGGCTAGGACAGGGGGCGGGGACACTGAAGCTTTCTTT	CASSWARTGGGDTEAFF
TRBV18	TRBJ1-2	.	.	TGTGCCAGCTCACCAACGCCCGCCAGGGCTTCTAACTATGGCTACACCTTC	CASSPTPARASNYGYTF
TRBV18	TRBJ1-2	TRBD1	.	TGTGCCAGCTCACCTTCGACAGGGACAACTAACTATGGCTACACCTTC	CASSPSTGTTNYGYTF
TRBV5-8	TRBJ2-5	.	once	TGTGCCAGCAGCTTTGGCTCAGGACTCCAAGAGACCCAGTACTTC	CASSFGSGLQETQYF
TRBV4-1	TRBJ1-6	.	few	TGCGCCAGCAGCCAAGACAGGCGCTTTTATAATTCACCCCTCCACTTT	CASSQDRRFYNSPLHF
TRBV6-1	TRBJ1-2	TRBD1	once	TGTGCCAGCAGTGAAGACCGGACAGGGCTATTCTATGGCTACACCTTC	CASSEDRTGLFYGYTF
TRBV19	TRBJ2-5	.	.	TGTGCCAGTAGTATTTGGGCAGGGGAAGAGACCCAGTACTTC	CASSIWAGEETQYF
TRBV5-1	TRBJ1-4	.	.	TGCGCCAGCAGCTCCCAGACTCCTAGGGAAAAACTGTTTTTT	CASSSQTPREKLFF
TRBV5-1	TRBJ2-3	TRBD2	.	TGCGCCAGCAGCTGGGGACTAGCTGGCACAGATACGCAGTATTTT	CASSWGLAGTDTQYF
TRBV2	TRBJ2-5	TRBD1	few	TGTGCCAGCAGTGCAGGGGGCTGGGGAACCCAGTACTTC	CASSAGGWGTQYF
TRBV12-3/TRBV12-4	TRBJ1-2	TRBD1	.	TGTGCCAGCAGCCAGACAGGGGAATATGGCTACACCTTC	CASSQTGEYGYTF
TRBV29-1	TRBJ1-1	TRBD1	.	TGCAGCGTGGTAAAGACAGGGTTGAGCACTGAAGCTTTCTTT	CSVVKTGLSTEAFF
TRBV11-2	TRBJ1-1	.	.	TGTGCCAGCAGCCCACAACAGGGTCGCGGTGAAGCTTTCTTT	CASSPQQGRGEAFF
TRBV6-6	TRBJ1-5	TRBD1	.	TGTGCCAGCAGCCTATCCACAGGGGGCTTCAATCAGCCCCAGCATTTT	CASSLSTGGFNQPQHF
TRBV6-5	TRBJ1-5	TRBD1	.	TGTGCCAGCAGTTACGGGACAGTTTATAGCAATCAGCCCCAGCATTTT	CASSYGTVYSNQPQHF
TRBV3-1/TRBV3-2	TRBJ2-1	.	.	TGTGCCAGCAGCCAAGGAATTACAGAGCAGTTCTTC	CASSQGITEQFF
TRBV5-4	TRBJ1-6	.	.	TGTGCCAGCAGCTCCGGGGGGACAACAGGGCACTCACCCCTCCACTTT	CASSSGGTTGHSPLHF
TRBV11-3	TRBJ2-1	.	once	TGTGCCAGCAGCTTACAGCGGAGCCTATACAATGAGCAGTTCTTC	CASSLQRSLYNEQFF
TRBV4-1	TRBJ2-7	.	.	TGCGCCAGCAGCCGAGAACGGGGGGCCGAATACGAGCAGTACTTC	CASSRERGAEYEQYF
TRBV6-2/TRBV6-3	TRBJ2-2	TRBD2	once	TGTGCCAGCAGTCCCGGGACTAGCGTGGCCACCGGGGAGCTGTTTTTT	CASSPGTSVATGELFF
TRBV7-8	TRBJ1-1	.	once	TGTGCCAGCAGCACAACCACTGAAGCTTTCTTT	CASSTTTEAFF
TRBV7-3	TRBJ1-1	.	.	TGTGCCAGCCGCCAGGGGCGGGCCACTGAAGCTTTCTTT	CASRQGRATEAFF
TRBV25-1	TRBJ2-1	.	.	TGTGCCAGCAGTGAAGGGGCCCCCTACAATGAGCAGTTCTTC	CASSEGAPYNEQFF
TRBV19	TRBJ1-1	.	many	TGTGCCAGTAGACCCGGGACGGGGGGATCGGTTGAAGCTTTCTTT	CASRPGTGGSVEAFF
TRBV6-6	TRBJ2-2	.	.	TGTGCCAGCCGGGGGGCGGTTACCGGGGAGCTGTTTTTT	CASRGAVTGELFF
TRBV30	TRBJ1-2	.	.	TGTGCCTGGAGGAGCGGACAGAGCTATGGCTACACCTTC	CAWRSGQSYGYTF
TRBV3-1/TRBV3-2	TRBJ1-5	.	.	TGTGCCAGCAGCCAAGGGCATCTTAGCAATCAGCCCCAGCATTTT	CASSQGHLSNQPQHF
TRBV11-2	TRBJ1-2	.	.	TGTGCCAGCGGGGACATAGGCTACACCTTC	CASGDIGYTF
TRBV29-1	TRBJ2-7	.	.	TGCAGCGTAACTTCAGGGTTCGAGCAGTACTTC	CSVTSGFEQYF
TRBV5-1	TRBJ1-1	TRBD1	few	TGCGCCAGCAGCTGGGGACAGGCGAACACTGAAGCTTTCTTT	CASSWGQANTEAFF
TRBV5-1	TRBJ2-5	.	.	TGCGCCAGCAGCTTCGGAGTCGGGGCGGGGCCCTTGGAGACCCAGTACTTC	CASSFGVGAGPLETQYF
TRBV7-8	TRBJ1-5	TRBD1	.	TGTGCCAGCAGCTCCACGGACAGGGTCAAAGTGCATCAGCCCCAGCATTTT	CASSSTDRVKVHQPQHF
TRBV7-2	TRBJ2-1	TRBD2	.	TGTGCCAGCAGCTTTTCGGGGGGGTACAATGAGCAGTTCTTC	CASSFSGGYNEQFF
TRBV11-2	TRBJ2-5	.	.	TGTGCCAGCAGCTTACAGGGTCGGATCCAAGAGACCCAGTACTTC	CASSLQGRIQETQYF
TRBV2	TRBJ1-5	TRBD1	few	TGTGCCAGCAGACCCAGGGGGCCCAGGGGCAATCAGCCCCAGCATTTT	CASRPRGPRGNQPQHF
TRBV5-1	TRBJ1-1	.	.	TGCGCCAGCAGCTTGGCCGAAGCAGGGAACACTGAAGCTTTCTTT	CASSLAEAGNTEAFF
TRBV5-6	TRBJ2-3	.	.	TGTGCCAGCAGCCAGACAGATACGCAGTATTTT	CASSQTDTQYF
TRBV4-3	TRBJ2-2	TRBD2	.	TGCGCCAGCAGCCACCTCCTGCGATGGCTAGCGGCGAACACCGGGGAGCTGTTTTTT	CASSHLLRWLAANTGELFF
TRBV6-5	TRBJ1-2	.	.	TGTGCCAGCAATCACGACAGTAATAACTATGGCTACACCTTC	CASNHDSNNYGYTF
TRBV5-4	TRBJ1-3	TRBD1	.	TGTGCCAGCAGCCGCTCGGACAGGGGGCGAGTAAACACCATATATTTT	CASSRSDRGRVNTIYF
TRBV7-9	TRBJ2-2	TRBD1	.	TGTGCCAGCAGCCTCAGACAGGGGGCAGGTACCGGGGAGCTGTTTTTT	CASSLRQGAGTGELFF
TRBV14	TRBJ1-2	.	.	TGTGCCAGCAGCCAAGACCGGGTGGTAGGAGGGGGCTACACCTTC	CASSQDRVVGGGYTF
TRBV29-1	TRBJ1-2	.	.	TGCAGCGCCTGGAGTGGGTCTGGCTACACCTTC	CSAWSGSGYTF
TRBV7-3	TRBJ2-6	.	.	TGTGCCAGCAGCTTAGGGGCCGGTGACTCTGGGGCCAACGTCCTGACTTTC	CASSLGAGDSGANVLTF
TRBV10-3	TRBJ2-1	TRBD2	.	TGTGCCATCAGCGGTAGCGGGGGTTATTACAATGAGCAGTTCTTC	CAISGSGGYYNEQFF
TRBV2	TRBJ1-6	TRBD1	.	TGTGCCAGCAGGCAGGGGGCGCGAAATTCACCCCTCCACTTT	CASRQGARNSPLHF
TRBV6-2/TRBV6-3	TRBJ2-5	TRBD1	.	TGTGCCAGCAGTTACGAAGGGTCGAGGGGGCGGCCAGTCCAAGAGACCCAGTACTTC	CASSYEGSRGRPVQETQYF
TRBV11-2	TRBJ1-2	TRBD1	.	TGTGCCAGCAGCTCCCGACAGGGGCTTGGCTACACCTTC	CASSSRQGLGYTF
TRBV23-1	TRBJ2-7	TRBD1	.	TGCGCCAGCAGGGGAGACGCCGGGACAGGTAAAATCCCCTCCTACGAGCAGTACTTC	CASRGDAGTGKIPSYEQYF